The next 3 T cell receptor beta chains were all read from a single sample in a study of T cells after yellow fever vaccination. Via MiXCR, TCRdb re-called the 5' RACE reads, giving one row per CDR3 protein. There are some 110,000 distinct CDR3 sequences in the sample; 7.2% occur only once, and around 2.6% lies in the top ten. This sample comprised CD4+ T cells sorted from PBMCs, obtained roughly 45 days after the first yellow fever vaccination. The receptors stem from a man aged 18 to 29 who received the YFV17D yellow fever vaccine.

Many counts were recorded for this clonotype. This chain uses TRBV6-4 with TRBJ2-3, with D possibly matching TRBD2 (5 bases). V was cut by 2 bases and J by 1 base, with 10 bases left in between. The CDR3 is 15 amino acids. Per germline, CDR1 MRHNA and CDR2 SNTAGT. CDR3 coding DNA: TGTGCCAGCAGTGACGGCGGGTGGGGCACAGATACGCAGTATTTT. This translates into CASSDGGWGTDTQYF.

This clonotype was observed a handful of times. The chain couples TRBV20-1 to TRBJ2-1; 13 nucleotides line up with TRBD2. CDR1 is DFQATT and CDR2 is SNEGSKA in the germline V gene (reference sequence). The CDR3 length is 15 residues. V shed 5 bases and J 4 bases; nucleotides not matched to a gene: 5. The CDR3 is CSARGLAGTYNEQFF. CDR3 nucleotide sequence: TGCAGTGCTCGGGGACTAGCGGGGACTTACAATGAGCAGTTCTTC.

This clonotype was observed many times. The V and J genes are TRBV7-3 and TRBJ2-2; the match to TRBD1 covers 12 bases. Unmatched junction bases numbered 7, after V lost 6 bases and J lost 5 bases. Germline CDR1 is SGHTA and CDR2 is FQGTGA. This CDR3 has 16 amino acids. The CDR3 region is CASSLPGQGATGELFF. CDR3 DNA: TGTGCCAGCAGTTTACCGGGACAGGGGGCTACCGGGGAGCTGTTTTTT.